This T cell receptor beta chain was sequenced for a study of vaccination and CD4 T cells after COVID-19. Study details: Four females and six males made up the convalescents, two of whom were Hispanic.

There are 16 residues in the CDR3. Unmatched junction bases numbered 8, after V lost 0 bases and J lost 4 bases. CDR1 and CDR2 (germline): DFQATT, SNEGSKA (reference sequence). This sample's treatment: approximately 10-day PBMC culture with coronavirus spike peptide pools or control peptides (ViraFEST assay). Peptide pools at around 9.6 ug/ml stimulated under 2.5 million PBMCs per well with about 9.6 IU/ml IL-2. Regarding this clonotype: The antigen is unknown.

With the Oncomine TCR Beta short-read assay, DNA from cultured CD4+ T cells was sequenced. Via MiXCR, TCRdb re-called the PCR reads, giving one row per CDR3 protein. The table has over 11,000 distinct CDR3 sequences, roughly 30% seen once. The material was CD4+ T cells from blood, cultured in vitro, obtained after SARS-CoV-2 vaccination. The V call is TRBV20-1, the J call TRBJ2-7; 11 bases align to TRBD2. The origin of this receptor is a human donor who had recovered from COVID-19. CDR3 sequence: CSAREVSGRAKYEQYF. The CDR3 DNA reads as TGCAGTGCTAGAGAGGTTAGCGGGAGGGCAAAATACGAGCAGTACTTC.